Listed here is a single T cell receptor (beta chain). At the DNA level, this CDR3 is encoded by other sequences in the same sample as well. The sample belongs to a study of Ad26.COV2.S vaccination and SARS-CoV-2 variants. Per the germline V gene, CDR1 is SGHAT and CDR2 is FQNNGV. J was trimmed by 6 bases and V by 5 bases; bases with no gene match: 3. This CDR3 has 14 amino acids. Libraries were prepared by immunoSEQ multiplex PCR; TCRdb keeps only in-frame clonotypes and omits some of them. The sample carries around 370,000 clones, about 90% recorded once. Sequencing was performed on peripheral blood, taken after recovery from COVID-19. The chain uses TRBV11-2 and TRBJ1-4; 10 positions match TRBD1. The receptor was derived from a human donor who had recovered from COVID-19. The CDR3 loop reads CASSRTGGYEKLFF. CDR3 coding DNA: TGTGCCAGCAGCCGGACAGGGGGTTATGAAAAACTGTTTTTT.